The 25 T cell receptor beta chains reported below all come from one sample, sequenced in a study of response to subunit inactivated influenza vaccine. One entry per CDR3 protein results from TCRdb running MiXCR on the RT-PCR reads. The sample consists of hundreds of thousands of distinct CDR3 sequences, roughly 10% of them appearing once. The material sequenced was PBMCs from blood, taken on the day of vaccination. The receptors were gathered from a man aged 45-65 years who received an inactivated influenza vaccine.

This clonotype has a handful of counts. The CDR3 DNA is TGTGCCAGCAGTTTCAGGGGGCCGGGCGGGGAGCTGTTTTTT. Translated: CASSFRGPGGELFF. The rearrangement uses TRBV7-2 and TRBJ2-2, with TRBD1 matching 8 bases. Trimming removed 6 bases from V and 7 bases from J; junction bases left unmatched: 7. Germline assignment: CDR1 SGHTA and CDR2 FQGNSA. The length of the CDR3 is 14 residues.

The J gene is TRBJ2-6, the V gene TRBV12-3 or TRBV12-4; 8 bases are shared with TRBD1. V was clipped by 6 bases and J by 4 bases; unmatched bases: 8. This CDR3 has 16 residues. The CDR3 spells CASSPWTGNGANVLTF. In DNA, the CDR3 is TGTGCCAGCAGCCCCTGGACAGGGAACGGGGCCAACGTCCTGACTTTC.

This clonotype was seen more than once but under ten times. The V call is TRBV6-1, the J call TRBJ2-7; D is perhaps TRBD2 (5 bases). CDR3 length equals 13 residues. The ends were cut back, 10 bases at V and 4 bases at J, with 17 bases in the middle. Germline V gives CDR1 MNHNS, CDR2 SASEGT. In DNA, the CDR3 is TGTGCCACTTCGGCGGGCCGGATGTACGAGCAGTACTTC. Its translation is CATSAGRMYEQYF.

The chain links TRBV9 to TRBJ2-1; TRBD2 might be the D (6 bases). The CDR3 sequence is 15 residues long. Germline CDR1 reads SGDLS; CDR2 reads YYNGEE. V was trimmed by 1 base and J by 6 bases, leaving 14 bases between them. CDR3 DNA sequence: TGTGCCAGCAGCGTATCCGGGAGCCAGCCCAATGAGCAGTTCTTC. It is translated as CASSVSGSQPNEQFF. The full variable domain, completed using reference TRBV9 and TRBJ2-1, is DSGVTQTPKHLITATGQRVTLRCSPRSGDLSVYWYQQSLDQGLQFLIQYYNGEERAKGNILERFSAQQFPDLHSELNLSSLELGDSALYFCASSVSGSQPNEQFFGPGTRLTVL.

The chain links TRBV7-9 to TRBJ2-5; D may be TRBD2 (5 bases). Per the germline V gene, CDR1 is SEHNR and CDR2 is FQNEAQ (reference sequence). V lost 4 bases and J 3 bases, leaving 18 bases between the germline ends. This CDR3 region has 16 residues. In DNA, the CDR3 is TGTGCCAGCAGCTCCGCGGGCTACGGGCAGAAAGAGACCCAGTACTTC. Encoded protein: CASSSAGYGQKETQYF. The complete variable domain, with remaining parts taken from reference TRBV7-9 and TRBJ2-5, reads DTGVSQNPRHKITKRGQNVTFRCDPISEHNRLYWYRQTLGQGPEFLTYFQNEAQLEKSRLLSDRFSAERPKGSFSTLEIQRTEQGDSAMYLCASSSAGYGQKETQYFGPGTRLLVL.

This clonotype was counted at least ten times. The chain combines TRBV28 with TRBJ1-3, with 9 bases aligning to TRBD1. The ends lost 4 bases at V and 10 bases at J; junction bases unmatched: 8. The CDR3 is 14 amino acids. Germline CDR1 is MDHEN and CDR2 is SYDVKM. The CDR3 reads CASSSGTGSETIYF. The CDR3 DNA reads as TGTGCCAGCAGTTCCGGGACAGGGAGTGAGACCATATATTTT.

This clonotype was detected only once. The chain joins TRBV30 to TRBJ2-1; no clear D. V was pared by 7 bases and J by 7 bases, with 11 bases between. There are 11 residues in the CDR3. The V gene's germline CDR1 is GTSNPN and CDR2 SVGIG (reference sequence). CDR3 sequence reads: CASDEKNEQFF. DNA of the CDR3: TGTGCCTCTGACGAGAAGAATGAGCAGTTCTTC.

This clonotype has just a few counts. The V and J genes are TRBV4-1 and TRBJ2-7; perhaps D is TRBD1 or TRBD2 (5 bases each). The CDR3 is made up of 15 amino acids. Germline CDR1 and CDR2: MGHRA and YSYEKL. The V end was cut by 4 bases, the J end by 7 bases, with 20 bases between. The CDR3 spells CASSPRDGTRLEQYF. Here the CDR3 DNA reads TGCGCCAGCAGCCCCAGGGACGGTACGAGGTTGGAGCAGTACTTC.

There are a few counts of this clonotype. The chain carries TRBV4-3 and TRBJ2-4; 9 bases agree with TRBD1. CDR3 length: 19 amino acids. Trimming at V came to 0 bases and at J to 3 bases, leaving 12 bases not matched to a gene. The germline gives CDR1 LGHNA, CDR2 YSLEER. This CDR3 reads CASSQDRPRDRASKNIQYF. DNA for the CDR3: TGCGCCAGCAGCCAAGATCGGCCTCGGGACAGGGCGAGCAAAAACATTCAGTACTTC.

This clonotype was picked up many times. This chain joins TRBV5-1 and TRBJ1-2; a possible D gene is TRBD1 (5 bases). CDR3 length: 12 amino acids. The germline V gene has CDR1 SGHRS and CDR2 YFSETQ. V shed 4 bases and J shed 8 bases, with 12 bases lying between them. CDR3 region: CASSRQGHGYTF. As DNA, the CDR3 is TGCGCCAGCAGCAGGCAGGGCCACGGCTACACCTTC.

As to this clonotype: This could be a read error, since a much larger clone is one nucleotide away. This chain connects TRBV11-2 to TRBJ2-1, with 11 positions matching TRBD2. The CDR3 has 17 residues. Germline-derived CDR1 and CDR2 are SGHAT and FQNNGV. The CDR3 loop is CASSKTPGLADYNEQLF. The DNA of the CDR3 is TGTGCCAGCAGTAAAACCCCGGGACTAGCGGATTACAATGAGCAGCTCTTC.

This clonotype was detected ten times or more. The V gene is TRBV12-3 or TRBV12-4, the J gene TRBJ2-4, with TRBD1 as a possible D gene (5 bases). Trimming cost V 0 bases and J 5 bases, with 5 bases left between them. There are 13 residues in the CDR3. The CDR3 bases are TGTGCCAGCAGTTTAGCGGGGCAAAACATTCAGTACTTC. This translates into CASSLAGQNIQYF.

The genes are TRBV7-7 and TRBJ2-1; D gene uncertain. The CDR3 is made up of 13 amino acids. The V end was cut by 1 base, the J end by 6 bases, with 7 bases between. CDR1 and CDR2 (germline): SSHAT, FNYEAQ (reference sequence). The CDR3 DNA reads as TGTGCCAGCAGCTTAGGCCAGCGCAATGAGCAGTTCTTC. Protein sequence: CASSLGQRNEQFF.

This clonotype was counted a few times. This rearrangement joins TRBV12-3 or TRBV12-4 to TRBJ2-2, with TRBD2 identical over 8 bases. The CDR3 totals 17 residues. V was clipped by 0 bases and J by 7 bases; unmatched bases: 10. The CDR3 is CASSLAGRGGRIGELFF. The CDR3 bases are TGTGCCAGCAGTTTAGCAGGACGGGGGGGGCGAATCGGGGAGCTGTTTTTT.

The chain has TRBV5-8 and TRBJ1-4; 7 bases map to TRBD1. This CDR3 region has 16 residues. Germline V gene sequence: CDR1 SGHTS, CDR2 YDEGEE. Trimming at V came to 5 bases and at J to 7 bases, leaving 14 bases not matched to a gene. This CDR3 reads CASSTETGTDVEKLFF. CDR3 sequence (DNA): TGTGCCAGCAGTACCGAAACCGGGACAGATGTTGAAAAACTGTTTTTT.

The rearrangement links TRBV5-1 to TRBJ2-7, with D perhaps TRBD1 or TRBD2 (5 bases each). Germline assignment: CDR1 SGHRS and CDR2 YFSETQ. Trimming pared 4 bases from V and 4 bases from J, leaving 21 bases between. The CDR3 sequence is 16 residues long. The CDR3, as DNA: TGCGCCAGCAGCACCGCTACCGGGACGGGGAAATACGAGCAGTACTTC. Protein: CASSTATGTGKYEQYF.

This clonotype was picked up a small number of times. J is TRBJ2-3 and V is TRBV5-1, with TRBD1 matching over 8 bases. Germline V lookup: CDR1 SGHRS, CDR2 YFSETQ. The CDR3 has 17 amino acids. J gave up 0 bases and V 5 bases, and 11 bases lay outside the gene matches. The CDR3 sequence: CASREGQVTSSTDTQYF. CDR3 DNA sequence: TGCGCCAGCAGGGAGGGACAGGTAACCTCTAGCACAGATACGCAGTATTTT.

There are a few counts of this clonotype. The chain carries TRBV7-2 and TRBJ1-6, with a weak D call TRBD1 (5 bases). V was trimmed by 3 bases and J by 10 bases, leaving 10 bases between them. The germline V gene has CDR1 SGHTA and CDR2 FQGNSA. This CDR3 has 13 residues. The CDR3 protein is CASSFQGNSPLHF. The CDR3 DNA reads as TGTGCCAGCAGCTTCCAGGGTAACTCACCCCTCCACTTT.

This clonotype was counted a few times. The rearrangement joins TRBV12-3 or TRBV12-4 to TRBJ2-1, with 7 bases aligning to TRBD1. The CDR3 contains 16 residues. Trimming removed 6 bases from V and 3 bases from J; junction bases left unmatched: 11. In DNA, the CDR3 is TGTGCCAGCAGCCGCGATCGACAGGGCAGCTACAATGAGCAGTTCTTC. Translation gives CASSRDRQGSYNEQFF.

This clonotype was detected only a few times. This sequence joins TRBV11-2 and TRBJ2-1; possibly TRBD1 or TRBD2 for D (6 bases each). The CDR3 has 15 residues. V gave up 2 bases and J gave up 4 bases, with 12 bases separating them. Germline V gives CDR1 SGHAT, CDR2 FQNNGV. Here the CDR3 reads CASSLKGGTYNEQFF. The CDR3 nucleotides read TGTGCCAGCAGCTTAAAGGGGGGCACATACAATGAGCAGTTCTTC.

This sequence joins TRBV7-9 and TRBJ2-7, with D unresolved. CDR1 is SEHNR, CDR2 FQNEAQ, per germline (reference sequence). V dropped 5 bases and J dropped 3 bases, with 5 bases sitting between them. The CDR3 contains 11 residues. The CDR3 coding sequence is TGTGCCAGCAGCCCCTACTACGAGCAGTACTTC. Protein: CASSPYYEQYF.

This clonotype has ten or more counts. The V call is TRBV7-2, the J call TRBJ2-3; 9 nucleotides agree with TRBD2. The CDR3 runs 17 residues. Trimming cost V 0 bases and J 2 bases; bases outside gene matches: 6. Per germline, CDR1 SGHTA and CDR2 FQGNSA. This chain's CDR3 is CASSLAGAGGATDTQYF. In DNA form, the CDR3 reads TGTGCCAGCAGCTTAGCGGGAGCGGGGGGAGCCACAGATACGCAGTATTTT.

This clonotype appeared a few times. The CDR3 loop is CASSEGPSGRSYEQYF. Here the CDR3 DNA reads TGTGCCAGCAGCGAGGGACCTAGCGGGAGGTCCTACGAGCAGTACTTC. This chain joins TRBV9 and TRBJ2-7; 11 nucleotides align to TRBD2. This CDR3 region has 16 residues. CDR1 is SGDLS and CDR2 is YYNGEE in the germline V gene. Trimming took 3 bases from V and 1 from J; bases not matched to a gene: 6.

This clonotype was seen only a few times. The chain is built from TRBV10-3 and TRBJ2-2; 11 bases agree with TRBD1. Germline V gene lookup returns CDR1 ENHRY and CDR2 SYGVKD. This CDR3 is 14 amino acids long. V trimming: 6 bases; J trimming: 9 bases; junction bases outside the gene matches: 6. The CDR3 bases are TGTGCCATCAGATCGGGACAGGGGGACCGGGAGCTGTTTTTT. Its translation is CAIRSGQGDRELFF.

This clonotype was seen a few times. The chain has TRBV29-1 and TRBJ2-3; D gene uncertain. The germline V gene encodes CDR1 SQVTM and CDR2 ANQGSEA. V lost 6 bases to trimming and J lost 4 bases, with 14 bases between them. There are 13 residues in the CDR3. CDR3 nucleotides: TGCAGCGTGGATCAAGTTTGGGCAGATACGCAGTATTTT. It encodes CSVDQVWADTQYF.